This entry features one T cell receptor beta chain sequence. The CDR3 is 17 amino acids. V lost 3 bases, J lost 1 base, and 8 bases stayed unmatched. The germline V gene encodes CDR1 KGHSH and CDR2 LQKENI. Repertoires were generated with immunoSEQ multiplex PCR, while TCRdb's copy carries only in-frame clones and drops some. This table holds roughly 190,000 clones, roughly 84% found once. The entry originates in a study of blood T cell repertoires in COVID-19. Study-wide background: Acute and convalescent COVID-19 specimens originated in the United States, Italy and Spain.

The J gene is TRBJ1-5, the V gene TRBV18; 8 nucleotides align to TRBD1. The material sequenced was PBMCs or T cells enriched from blood (not recorded which). The receptor was derived from a woman aged 25-40 years who had been exposed to COVID-19. DNA for the CDR3: TGTGCCAGCTCACCGGGAGACAGGGGACCCAGCAATCAGCCCCAGCATTTT. Its protein product is CASSPGDRGPSNQPQHF.